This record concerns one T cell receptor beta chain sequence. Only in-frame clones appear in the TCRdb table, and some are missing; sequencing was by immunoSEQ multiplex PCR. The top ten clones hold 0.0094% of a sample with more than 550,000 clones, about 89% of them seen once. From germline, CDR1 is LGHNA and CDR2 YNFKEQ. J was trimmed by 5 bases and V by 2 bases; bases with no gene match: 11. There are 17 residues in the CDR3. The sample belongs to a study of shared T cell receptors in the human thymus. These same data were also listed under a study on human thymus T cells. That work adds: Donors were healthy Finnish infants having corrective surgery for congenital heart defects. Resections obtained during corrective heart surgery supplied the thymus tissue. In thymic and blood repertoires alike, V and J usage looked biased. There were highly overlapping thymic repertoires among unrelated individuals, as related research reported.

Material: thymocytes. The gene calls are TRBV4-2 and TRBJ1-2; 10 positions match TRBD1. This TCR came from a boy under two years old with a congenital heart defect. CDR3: CASSQPPRRTGGYGYTF. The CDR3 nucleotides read TGTGCCAGCAGCCAACCCCCTCGGAGGACAGGGGGTTATGGCTACACCTTC.